Sequencing of this T cell receptor (beta chain) was carried out in a study of regulatory T cells in long-lasting Graves disease. The study's findings and limits: Comparison showed that persistent patients shared more public clonotypes (over 2,500) than new patients (about 970).

CDR3-region Arm-PCR and iRepertoire HTBI primers produced the TCR beta libraries. TCRdb reprocessed the multiplex PCR reads with MiXCR, giving one entry per CDR3 protein. The data show about 400,000 distinct CDR3 sequences, around 15% seen once. This clonotype occurred many times. Its matching antigen is unknown. Sample time point: newly diagnosed GD, antithyroid drugs for less than 3 months. TCR sequences were obtained from RNA taken from PBMCs. The sample consisted of peripheral blood mononuclear cells (PBMCs), taken at new diagnosis, from a patient treated with antithyroid drugs. The receptor's source is a female donor with Graves disease.

Written as DNA, the CDR3 is TGCAGTGCCACGACTAGCGGGATTGGGGAGACCCAGTACTTC. Translated: CSATTSGIGETQYF. This sequence joins TRBV20-1 and TRBJ2-5; TRBD2 matches at 11 bases. The CDR3 covers 14 residues. From germline, CDR1 is DFQATT and CDR2 SNEGSKA (reference sequence). Unmatched junction bases numbered 8, after V lost 6 bases and J lost 5 bases.